This T cell receptor beta chain emerged from a study of cytomegalovirus exposure and HLA in healthy donors. Study outcomes and limitations: Among TCR sequences, most were rare, though some public TCRs appeared in many donors. Reportedly, fewer N-insertions than the approximately 690-donor mean appeared in an Asian-associated ancestry cluster in a later analysis. Later, an analysis showed that TCR beta chains associated with HLA were more clonally expanded than others that were equally common. TCR beta sequences numbering around 15,000 were associated with HLA alleles at 0.05 false discovery rate in a later analysis.

The PCR ran on 60 Vbeta and 13 Jbeta primers. Profiled with immunoSEQ multiplex PCR; TCRdb holds only in-frame clones, not every one. This sample has about 140,000 clones; 82% occur once, and the top ten carry approximately 3.2%. On this clone itself: The antigen remains undetermined.

Trimming removed 3 bases from V and 5 bases from J; junction bases left unmatched: 5. The germline CDR1 and CDR2 sequences are SGHVS and FQNEAQ. The CDR3 covers 14 residues. This sequence was found in a man aged 18 to 30 in good health and CMV-seropositive. The chain links TRBV7-8 to TRBJ2-7; 9 bases are shared with TRBD1. The sequencing input was PBMCs. Here the CDR3 DNA reads TGTGCCAGCAGCTTGGACAGGGGACTCCACGAGCAGTACTTC. Translation gives CASSLDRGLHEQYF.